This T cell receptor beta chain was recovered during a study of blood T cell repertoires in COVID-19. Looking at the study overall: Samples taken during acute and convalescent COVID-19 were collected in the United States, Italy and Spain.

This CDR3 has 14 residues. Trimming stripped 2 bases from V and 4 bases from J, with 9 bases between. Germline loops: CDR1 SGHRS, CDR2 YFSETQ. In the source study's methods: Reference gene primer amplification yielded estimated nucleated cell counts. TCRdb's table, derived via immunoSEQ multiplex PCR, lists solely in-frame clones and lacks some. Clonal size and the V and J genes are those of that table, whereas D and trimming came from the DNA. The table includes about 130,000 clones, around nine tenths detected once. Seattle patient enrollment occurred during active infection, with longitudinal follow-up thereafter.

This receptor was obtained from a woman aged 65 to 85 with COVID-19, enrolled during active disease. Sequenced sample: peripheral blood. The chain uses TRBV5-1 and TRBJ2-2; weak D call: TRBD1 (5 bases). The CDR3 sequence: CASSLWQGTGELFF. The CDR3 nucleotides are TGCGCCAGCAGCTTATGGCAGGGCACCGGGGAGCTGTTTTTT.